These 2 T cell receptor beta chains came from one sample sequenced in a study of OX40 agonist ivuxolimab in advanced cancers. The library was generated by the immunoSEQ multiplex PCR assay. The source is immuneACCESS, and TCRdb retained only in-frame sequences with V and J called. Part of the clones is not carried over; for the studies checked, unresolved V genes explain less than half of this, and the remainder is unexplained. The sample profile shows 45,000 to 50,000 clones; roughly 93% of them were found once. Under 20% of the sample is held by the ten biggest clonotypes. The sequences come from CD4+ or CD8+ T cells sorted from blood, collected in a trial of the OX40 agonist ivuxolimab. Receptor source: an adult with an advanced solid tumor such as melanoma, head and neck, liver or kidney cancer.

The chain uses TRBV30 and TRBJ1-1, with a tentative D call TRBD1 (5 bases). The V gene's germline CDR1 is GTSNPN and CDR2 SVGIG (reference sequence). This CDR3 is 13 amino acids long. V was shortened by 3 bases and J by 5 bases, with 13 bases between the two germline ends. DNA for the CDR3: TGTGCCTGGAGCCAAGGACGGGGGACTGAAGCTTTCTTT. Protein: CAWSQGRGTEAFF.

About this clone itself: Other DNA sequences within the sample encode an identical CDR3. V is TRBV27 and J is TRBJ2-3; TRBD2 agrees at 7 bases. CDR3 size: 14 residues. Per the germline V gene, CDR1 is MNHEY and CDR2 is SMNVEV (reference sequence). V lost 3 bases, J lost 2 bases, and 2 bases stayed unmatched. The DNA for the CDR3 is TGTGCCAGCAGTTTGGGGGGGTCCACAGATACGCAGTATTTT. Translating gives CASSLGGSTDTQYF.